This T cell receptor (beta chain) was identified in a study of blood T cell repertoires in COVID-19. About the study: Donors in the United States, Italy and Spain gave samples during acute or convalescent COVID-19. In each case, the material was cDNA or gDNA derived from T cells, B-cell-depleted T cells, or PBMCs.

CDR1 SGHVS and CDR2 FNYEAQ come from the germline V gene. V was trimmed by 8 bases and J by 6 bases, leaving 20 bases between them. CDR3 length equals 14 residues. Per the authors' pipeline: Amplification of reference gene primers was used by the study to estimate nucleated cell counts. Clones were sequenced by immunoSEQ multiplex PCR, and TCRdb holds only the in-frame ones, with some missing. D and trimming come from the DNA, and the V and J calls and clone size come from that table. The data contain roughly 250,000 clones, around 83% of them seen just once; the ten biggest clones take up roughly 7.4%.

This chain connects TRBV7-6 to TRBJ2-7, with D possibly matching TRBD2 (5 bases). The sequence was obtained from a woman aged 45-65 years with acute or convalescent COVID-19. Sequencing used peripheral blood. The CDR3 reads CASGIGGPSPEQYF. CDR3 DNA sequence: TGTGCCAGCGGAATAGGCGGGCCCTCCCCCGAGCAGTACTTC.